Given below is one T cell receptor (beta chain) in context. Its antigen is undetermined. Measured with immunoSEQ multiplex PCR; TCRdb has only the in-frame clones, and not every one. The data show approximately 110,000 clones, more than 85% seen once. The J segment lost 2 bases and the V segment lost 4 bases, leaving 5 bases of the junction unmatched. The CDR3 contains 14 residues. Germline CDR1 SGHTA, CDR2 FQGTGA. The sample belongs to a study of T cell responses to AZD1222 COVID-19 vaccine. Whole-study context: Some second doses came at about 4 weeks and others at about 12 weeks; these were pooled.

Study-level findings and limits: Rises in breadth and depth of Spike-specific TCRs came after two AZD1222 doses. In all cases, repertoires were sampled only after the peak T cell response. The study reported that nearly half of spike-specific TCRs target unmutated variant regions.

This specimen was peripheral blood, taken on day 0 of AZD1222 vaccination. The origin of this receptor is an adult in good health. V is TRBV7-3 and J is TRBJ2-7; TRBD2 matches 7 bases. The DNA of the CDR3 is TGTGCCAGCAGCTCGGGACTATTCCCCTACGAGCAGTACTTC. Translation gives CASSSGLFPYEQYF.